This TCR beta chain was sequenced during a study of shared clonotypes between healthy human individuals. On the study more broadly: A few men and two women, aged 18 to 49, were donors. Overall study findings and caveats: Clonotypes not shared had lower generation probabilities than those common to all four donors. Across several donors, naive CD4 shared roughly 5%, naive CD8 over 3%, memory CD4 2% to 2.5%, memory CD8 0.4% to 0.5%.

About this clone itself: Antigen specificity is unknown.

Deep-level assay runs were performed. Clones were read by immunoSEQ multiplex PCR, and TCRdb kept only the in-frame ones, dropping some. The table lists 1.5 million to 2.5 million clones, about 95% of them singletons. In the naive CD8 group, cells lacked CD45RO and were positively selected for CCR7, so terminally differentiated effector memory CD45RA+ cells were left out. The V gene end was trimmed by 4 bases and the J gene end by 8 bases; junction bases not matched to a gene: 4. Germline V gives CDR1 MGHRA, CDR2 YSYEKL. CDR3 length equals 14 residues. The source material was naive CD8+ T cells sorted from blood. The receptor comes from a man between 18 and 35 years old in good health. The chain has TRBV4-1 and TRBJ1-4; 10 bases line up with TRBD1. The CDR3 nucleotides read TGCGCCAGCAGCCTCCGGGACAGGGGAGAAAAACTGTTTTTT. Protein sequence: CASSLRDRGEKLFF.